This T cell receptor beta chain was observed in a study of T cell changes during pregnancy in multiple sclerosis. Germline V gene data show CDR1 as SGHDN and CDR2 as FVKESK. There are 14 residues in the CDR3. With 0 bases removed from V and 11 bases from J, the gap between germline ends came to 16 bases. This clone was observed a few times. The repertoire was sequenced with immunoSEQ multiplex PCR; TCRdb's copy has only in-frame clones and lacks some. This sample has 95,000 to 150,000 clones; approximately 93% occur once, and the top ten carry approximately 6.3%. The source was peripheral blood, collected before pregnancy. The source of this sequence is a female donor with multiple sclerosis, enrolled in a pregnancy study. The chain uses TRBV14 and TRBJ1-1; no clear D. The DNA for the CDR3 is TGTGCCAGCAGCCAAGAGTTGGGCGGGAAAGGGGCTTTCTTT. Protein: CASSQELGGKGAFF.